This T cell receptor beta chain was observed in a study of metastatic and nonmetastatic thyroid tumors. Regarding the study as a whole: Reports indicated that malignant thyroid tumors showed significantly higher TCR beta diversity than benign nodules did, in blood and tumor.

In the study's own analysis: Between-group CDR3 differences, defined by clinicopathological status, yielded a distant-metastasis classifier for papillary thyroid cancer. Using MiXCR, TCRdb re-called clones from the PCR reads. None of the V and J calls come from the authors' own analysis; TCRdb made them. The sample lists around 25,000 clones, over 10% occurring once. This clone is labeled medium-sized. The antigen remains undetermined. Thyroid surgery took place with no prior treatment in any patient. The CDR3 has 13 residues. V was pared by 6 bases and J by 5 bases, with 17 bases between. Germline lookup yields CDR1 DFQATT and CDR2 SNEGSKA (reference sequence).

The rearrangement links TRBV20-1 to TRBJ2-7, with TRBD1 as a possible D gene (6 bases). The clonotype was recovered from a female donor with papillary thyroid cancer or a benign thyroid nodule (not recorded which). Some clones in this sample may be carry-over from other donors' samples. Sequences were obtained from blood. The chain's CDR3 is CSAVRWGPDEQYF. The CDR3, as DNA: TGCAGTGCCGTACGGTGGGGGCCTGACGAGCAGTACTTC.